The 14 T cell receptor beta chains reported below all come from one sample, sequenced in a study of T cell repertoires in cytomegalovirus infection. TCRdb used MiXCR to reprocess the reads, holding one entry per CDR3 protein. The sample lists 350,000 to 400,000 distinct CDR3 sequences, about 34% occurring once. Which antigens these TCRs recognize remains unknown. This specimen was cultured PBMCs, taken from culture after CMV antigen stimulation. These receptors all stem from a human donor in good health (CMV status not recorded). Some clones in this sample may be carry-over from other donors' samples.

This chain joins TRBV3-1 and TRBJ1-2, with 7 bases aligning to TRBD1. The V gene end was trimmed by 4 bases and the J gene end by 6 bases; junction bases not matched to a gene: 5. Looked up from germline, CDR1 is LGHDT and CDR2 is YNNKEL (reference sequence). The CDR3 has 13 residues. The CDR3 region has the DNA TGTGCCAGCAGCCGACAGGGCGGGGATGGCTACACCTTC. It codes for CASSRQGGDGYTF.

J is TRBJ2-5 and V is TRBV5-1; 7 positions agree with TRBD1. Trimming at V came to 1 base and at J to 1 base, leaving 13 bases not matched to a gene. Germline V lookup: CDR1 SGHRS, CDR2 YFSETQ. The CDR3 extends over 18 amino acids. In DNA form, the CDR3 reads TGCGCCAGCAGCTTGCGTATGGGGCCAGGGGGTACCCAAGAGACCCAGTACTTC. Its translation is CASSLRMGPGGTQETQYF. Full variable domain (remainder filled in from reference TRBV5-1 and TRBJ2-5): KAGVTQTPRYLIKTRGQQVTLSCSPISGHRSVSWYQQTPGQGLQFLFEYFSETQRNKGNFPGRFSGRQFSNSRSEMNVSTLELGDSALYLCASSLRMGPGGTQETQYFGPGTRLLVL.

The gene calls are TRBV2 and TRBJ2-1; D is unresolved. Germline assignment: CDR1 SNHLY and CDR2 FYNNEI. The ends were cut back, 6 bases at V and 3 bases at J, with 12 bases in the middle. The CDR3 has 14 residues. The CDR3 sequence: CASRSDADYNEQFF. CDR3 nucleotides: TGTGCCAGCAGGTCCGATGCAGACTACAATGAGCAGTTCTTC.

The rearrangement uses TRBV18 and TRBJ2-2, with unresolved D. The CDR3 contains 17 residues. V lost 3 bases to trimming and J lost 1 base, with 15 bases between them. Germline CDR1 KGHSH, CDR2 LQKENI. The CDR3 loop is CASSPIPYTRNTGELFF. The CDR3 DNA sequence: TGTGCCAGCTCACCTATACCTTATACACGGAACACCGGGGAGCTGTTTTTT.

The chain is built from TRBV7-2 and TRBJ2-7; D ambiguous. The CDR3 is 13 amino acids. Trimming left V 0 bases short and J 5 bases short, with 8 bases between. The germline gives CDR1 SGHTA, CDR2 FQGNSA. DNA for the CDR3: TGTGCCAGCAGCTTAGCAGCTGTCCACGAGCAGTACTTC. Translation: CASSLAAVHEQYF.

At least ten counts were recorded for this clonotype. DNA of the CDR3: TGTGCCAGCAGTCGAATCACAGGGGCGTATAATTCACCCCTCCACTTT. Protein: CASSRITGAYNSPLHF. The V call is TRBV7-6, the J call TRBJ1-6, with 7 bases fitting TRBD1. The length of the CDR3 is 16 residues. Trimming cost V 6 bases and J 4 bases; bases outside gene matches: 9. Germline V CDR1 and CDR2: SGHVS, FNYEAQ.

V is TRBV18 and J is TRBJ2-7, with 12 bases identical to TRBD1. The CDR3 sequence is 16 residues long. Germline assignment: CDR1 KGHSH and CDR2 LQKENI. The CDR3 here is CASSRLGTGGSHEQYV. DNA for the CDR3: TGTGCCAGCTCACGACTCGGGACAGGGGGCTCCCACGAGCAGTACGTC.

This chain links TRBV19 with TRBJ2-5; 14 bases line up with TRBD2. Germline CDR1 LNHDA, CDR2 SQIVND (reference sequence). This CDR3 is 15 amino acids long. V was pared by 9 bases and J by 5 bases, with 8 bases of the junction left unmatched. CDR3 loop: CASEGLAGGRETQYF. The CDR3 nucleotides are TGTGCCAGCGAAGGACTAGCGGGAGGCCGGGAGACCCAGTACTTC.

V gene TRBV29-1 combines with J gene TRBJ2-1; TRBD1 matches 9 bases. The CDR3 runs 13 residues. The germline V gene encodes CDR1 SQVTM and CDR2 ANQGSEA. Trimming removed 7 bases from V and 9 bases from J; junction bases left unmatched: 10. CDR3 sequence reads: CSAGTGPRGEQFF. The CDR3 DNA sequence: TGCAGCGCCGGGACAGGGCCTCGGGGTGAGCAGTTCTTC.

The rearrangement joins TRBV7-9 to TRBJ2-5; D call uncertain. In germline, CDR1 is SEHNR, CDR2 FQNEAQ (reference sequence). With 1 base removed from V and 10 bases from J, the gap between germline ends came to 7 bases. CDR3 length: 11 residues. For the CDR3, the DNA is TGTGCCAGCAGCTTAGAGGTAGACCAGTACTTC. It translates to CASSLEVDQYF.

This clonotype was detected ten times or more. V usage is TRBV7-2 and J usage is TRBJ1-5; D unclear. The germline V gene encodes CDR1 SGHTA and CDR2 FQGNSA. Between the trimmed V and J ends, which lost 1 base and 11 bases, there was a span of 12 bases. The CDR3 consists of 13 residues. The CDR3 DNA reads TGTGCCAGCAGCTTAGTCTTTGGGGAAGCCCAGCATTTT. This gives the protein CASSLVFGEAQHF.

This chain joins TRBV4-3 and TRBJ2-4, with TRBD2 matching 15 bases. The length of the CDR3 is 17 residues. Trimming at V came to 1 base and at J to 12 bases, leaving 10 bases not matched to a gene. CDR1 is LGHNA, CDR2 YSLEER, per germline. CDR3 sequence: CASSQAGLAGGEGDQYF. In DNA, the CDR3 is TGCGCCAGCAGCCAAGCCGGACTAGCGGGAGGGGAGGGAGATCAGTACTTC.

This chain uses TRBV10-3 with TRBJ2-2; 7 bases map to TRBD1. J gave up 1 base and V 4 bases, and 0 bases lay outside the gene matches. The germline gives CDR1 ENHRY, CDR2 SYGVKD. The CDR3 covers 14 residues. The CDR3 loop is CAISGTGNTGELFF. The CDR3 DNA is TGTGCCATCAGTGGGACAGGGAACACCGGGGAGCTGTTTTTT.

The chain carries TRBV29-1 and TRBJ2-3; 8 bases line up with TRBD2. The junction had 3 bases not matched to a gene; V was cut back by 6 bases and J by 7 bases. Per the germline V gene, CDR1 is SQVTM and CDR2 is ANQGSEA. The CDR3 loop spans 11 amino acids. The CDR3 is CSVSGGHTQYF. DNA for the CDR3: TGCAGCGTCTCGGGGGGGCATACGCAGTATTTT.